This TCR beta chain was observed in a study of T cell repertoires in cytomegalovirus infection. This clonotype was found a few times. TCRdb recomputed calls from the reads with MiXCR, one row per CDR3 protein. The table records 250,000 to 350,000 distinct CDR3 sequences, about 26% of them present only once. The junction had 5 bases not matched to a gene; V was cut back by 2 bases and J by 7 bases. The CDR3 covers 15 residues. CDR1 SEHNR and CDR2 FQNEAQ come from the germline V gene (reference sequence). Sequencing used PBMCs. This chain joins TRBV7-9 and TRBJ2-7; 13 bases are a match to TRBD2. This sequence was found in a human donor in good health (CMV status not recorded). Some clones in this sample may be carry-over from other donors' samples. This CDR3 is CASSLTSGRAGEQYF. CDR3 nucleotides: TGTGCCAGCAGCTTAACTAGCGGGAGGGCCGGTGAGCAGTACTTC.